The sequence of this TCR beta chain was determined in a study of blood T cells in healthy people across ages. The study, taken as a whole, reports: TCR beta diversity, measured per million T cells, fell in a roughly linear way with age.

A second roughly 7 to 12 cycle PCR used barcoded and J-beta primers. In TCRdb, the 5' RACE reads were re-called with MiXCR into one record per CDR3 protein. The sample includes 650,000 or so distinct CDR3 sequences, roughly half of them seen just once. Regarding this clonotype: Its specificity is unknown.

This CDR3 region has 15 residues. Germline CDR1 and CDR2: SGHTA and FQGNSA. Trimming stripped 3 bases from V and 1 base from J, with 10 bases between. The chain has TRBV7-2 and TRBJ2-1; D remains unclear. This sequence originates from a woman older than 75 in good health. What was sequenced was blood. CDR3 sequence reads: CASSFGQPSYNEQFF. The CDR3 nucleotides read TGTGCCAGCAGCTTTGGTCAGCCTTCCTACAATGAGCAGTTCTTC.